The 4 T cell receptor beta chains given below trace back to one sample, sequenced in a study of cytomegalovirus exposure and HLA in healthy donors (dated by TCRdb to the late 2010s). Libraries were prepared through the immunoSEQ multiplex PCR assay. The multiplex PCR relied on a mix of 60 forward primers for TCR Vbeta segments and 13 reverse primers for TCR Jbeta segments. TCRdb provides this immuneACCESS table in a form limited to in-frame rearrangements. Some clones are lacking; in checked studies, under half of them reflect an unresolved V gene, and why the rest are absent is not known. The sample table contains some 250,000 clones; only one count was recorded for about 81% of them. About 7.3% of the sample is in the top ten clones. The specimen was PBMCs. The receptors here all came from a woman aged 55-75 years in good health and CMV-seropositive.

This chain joins TRBV5-1 and TRBJ2-3; D ambiguous. The CDR3 contains 12 residues. Germline loops: CDR1 SGHRS, CDR2 YFSETQ. V dropped 2 bases and J dropped 6 bases, with 7 bases sitting between them. The CDR3 here is CASSLNADTQYF. The CDR3 DNA reads TGCGCCAGCAGCTTAAATGCGGATACGCAGTATTTT. Full variable domain (outside the CDR3, taken from reference TRBV5-1 and TRBJ2-3): KAGVTQTPRYLIKTRGQQVTLSCSPISGHRSVSWYQQTPGQGLQFLFEYFSETQRNKGNFPGRFSGRQFSNSRSEMNVSTLELGDSALYLCASSLNADTQYFGPGTRLTVL.

The gene calls are TRBV19 and TRBJ2-1; maybe TRBD2 (6 bases). V was cut by 9 bases and J by 0 bases, with 12 bases left in between. Germline loops: CDR1 LNHDA, CDR2 SQIVND (reference sequence). The CDR3 has 14 amino acids. CDR3 sequence: CASLGGSSYNEQFF. As DNA, the CDR3 is TGTGCCAGCCTTGGGGGGAGCTCCTACAATGAGCAGTTCTTC.

The chain joins TRBV5-1 to TRBJ2-7, with 7 bases that match TRBD2. Germline loops: CDR1 SGHRS, CDR2 YFSETQ. This CDR3 has 15 amino acids. The J segment lost 0 bases and the V segment lost 4 bases, leaving 7 bases of the junction unmatched. The chain's CDR3 is CASSLGGRGSYEQYF. CDR3 bases: TGCGCCAGCAGCCTCGGAGGGAGGGGCTCCTACGAGCAGTACTTC.

The V call is TRBV18, the J call TRBJ1-5, with 7 bases that match TRBD1. Unmatched junction bases numbered 9, after V lost 4 bases and J lost 3 bases. The CDR3 has 16 amino acids. Germline V CDR1 and CDR2: KGHSH, LQKENI. CDR3 loop: CASSRQRQGLNQPQHF. The CDR3 DNA is TGTGCCAGCTCACGACAACGACAGGGCCTCAATCAGCCCCAGCATTTT.